This entry lists 25 T cell receptor beta chains sequenced from one sample in a study of vaccination and CD4 T cells after COVID-19. Their antigens are not known. Treatment given: roughly 11-day PBMC culture with coronavirus spike peptide pools or control peptides (ViraFEST assay). CD4+ T cells of the unexposed donor were collected before the COVID-19 pandemic (2011-2018). Oncomine TCR Beta short-read sequencing was applied to DNA from cultured CD4+ T cells. Each CDR3 protein gets one entry after TCRdb re-called the PCR reads with MiXCR. The table shows around 7,100 distinct CDR3 sequences, with 50% to 60% occurring only once. The sample consisted of CD4+ T cells from blood, cultured in vitro. These receptors originate from a human donor in good health.

The V call is TRBV6-1, the J call TRBJ2-3, with 14 bases identical to TRBD2. Unmatched junction bases numbered 12, after V lost 5 bases and J lost 2 bases. This CDR3 contains 19 residues. CDR1 is MNHNS and CDR2 is SASEGT in the germline V gene. DNA for the CDR3: TGTGCCAGCAGTACTAGCGGGACTAGCGGGAGTTTCATCACAGATACGCAGTATTTT. It yields the protein CASSTSGTSGSFITDTQYF.

The chain is built from TRBV20-1 and TRBJ1-5; D gene unclear. Germline CDR1 and CDR2: DFQATT and SNEGSKA (reference sequence). The V end was cut by 3 bases, the J end by 1 base, with 4 bases between. CDR3 length: 12 amino acids. The CDR3 sequence is CSARRSNQPQHF. Written as DNA, the CDR3 is TGCAGTGCTAGGAGAAGCAATCAGCCCCAGCATTTT.

The rearrangement joins TRBV6-2 or TRBV6-3 to TRBJ2-3; a possible D gene is TRBD2 (7 bases). The CDR3 has 14 residues. CDR1 is MNHEY and CDR2 is SVGEGT in the germline V gene. V was shortened by 8 bases and J by 6 bases, with 18 bases between the two germline ends. The CDR3 sequence is CASARAGARDTQYF. In nucleotides, the CDR3 is TGTGCCAGCGCCCGGGCGGGGGCTAGGGATACGCAGTATTTT.

The count of this clonotype is one. The chain employs TRBV20-1 and TRBJ2-3; D ambiguous. There are 11 residues in the CDR3. CDR1 and CDR2 from the germline V gene are DFQATT and SNEGSKA (reference sequence). V was clipped by 5 bases and J by 5 bases, with 8 bases between them. The CDR3 loop reads CSADNLDTQYF. The CDR3 DNA is TGCAGTGCTGATAACCTAGATACGCAGTATTTT.

This clonotype qualifies as medium-sized. The V and J genes are TRBV7-2 and TRBJ1-2; the match to TRBD1 covers 9 bases. Germline CDR1 reads SGHTA; CDR2 reads FQGNSA. This CDR3 has 13 residues. Trimming at V came to 5 bases and at J to 8 bases, leaving 6 bases not matched to a gene. The CDR3 nucleotides are TGTGCCAGCAGCCGGGGACAGGGTTACGGCTACACCTTC. Encoded protein: CASSRGQGYGYTF.

The V gene is TRBV6-2 or TRBV6-3, the J gene TRBJ2-5, with 13 bases aligning to TRBD2. Germline CDR1 MNHEY, CDR2 SVGEGT. CDR3 length equals 16 residues. The trim removed 0 bases at V and 4 bases at J, leaving 2 bases unmatched. Here the CDR3 DNA reads TGTGCCAGCAGTTACTCAAGGACTAGCGGGAGAGAGACCCAGTACTTC. Its translation is CASSYSRTSGRETQYF.

The chain links TRBV20-1 to TRBJ2-1; D is unclear. CDR1 is DFQATT and CDR2 is SNEGSKA in the germline V gene (reference sequence). The V gene lost 7 bases and the J gene lost 0 bases, with 10 bases spanning the gap. The CDR3 totals 13 residues. CDR3 DNA sequence: TGCAGTGGGGGTGGGGACTCCTACAATGAGCAGTTCTTC. Its translation is CSGGGDSYNEQFF.

The chain carries TRBV20-1 and TRBJ1-1; tentatively, D is TRBD1 (5 bases). The CDR3 length is 12 residues. Between the trimmed V and J ends, which lost 3 bases and 8 bases, there was a span of 13 bases. Germline CDR1 reads DFQATT; CDR2 reads SNEGSKA (reference sequence). CDR3 sequence (DNA): TGCAGTGCTAGTCAATCACAGGTGGAAGCTTTCTTT. Its translation: CSASQSQVEAFF.

The rearrangement uses TRBV28 and TRBJ1-5; the D gene is possibly TRBD1 (5 bases). CDR3 length equals 14 residues. Germline V gene data show CDR1 as MDHEN and CDR2 as SYDVKM. Deletions cut 6 bases from V and 9 bases from J, with 18 bases between. The DNA for the CDR3 is TGTGCCAGCAGACCCGGCGGAGGGACTGGGCCCCAGCATTTT. It specifies CASRPGGGTGPQHF.

This chain joins TRBV20-1 and TRBJ1-1, with D possibly TRBD1 on 6 matching bases. The germline gives CDR1 DFQATT, CDR2 SNEGSKA (reference sequence). The CDR3 extends over 15 amino acids. With 3 bases removed from V and 2 bases from J, the gap between germline ends came to 16 bases. CDR3 amino acids: CSARTGSIGNTEAFF. The CDR3 DNA sequence: TGCAGTGCTAGGACAGGTTCGATCGGAAACACTGAAGCTTTCTTT.

The V gene is TRBV12-5, the J gene TRBJ2-7, with TRBD1 as a possible D gene (5 bases). In germline, CDR1 is LGHNT, CDR2 FRNRAP. The CDR3 length is 16 residues. The germline V and J ends were trimmed by 0 bases and 2 bases, with 14 bases remaining between them. CDR3 coding DNA: TGTGCTAGTGGTTTGGTTAACCAGGGCACCACCTACGAGCAGTACTTC. This encodes CASGLVNQGTTYEQYF.

This clonotype was observed a handful of times. The chain joins TRBV10-3 to TRBJ2-7; a weak D match, TRBD2 (5 bases). V lost 3 bases and J lost 5, with 14 bases in between. Germline CDR1 and CDR2: ENHRY and SYGVKD. This CDR3 is built from 14 residues. DNA for the CDR3: TGTGCCATCAGTGACGGGGATTTCATCGACGAGCAGTACTTC. Its protein product is CAISDGDFIDEQYF.

The chain combines TRBV7-2 with TRBJ2-3, with 8 bases identical to TRBD2. Germline values: CDR1 SGHTA, CDR2 FQGNSA. The trim removed 5 bases at V and 5 bases at J, leaving 9 bases unmatched. CDR3 length: 15 amino acids. The CDR3 region has the DNA TGTGCCAGCAGCCCCTCGGGGGGGCCTGGAGATACGCAGTATTTT. Its protein product is CASSPSGGPGDTQYF.

In this sample, this clonotype is medium-sized. V and J are TRBV11-2 and TRBJ1-2; weak D call: TRBD1 (5 bases). Germline assignment: CDR1 SGHAT and CDR2 FQNNGV. The V end was cut by 3 bases, the J end by 8 bases, with 7 bases between. CDR3 length equals 11 residues. The CDR3 here is CASSFRGGYTF. As DNA, the CDR3 is TGTGCCAGCAGCTTTCGGGGGGGCTACACCTTC.

The chain joins TRBV2 to TRBJ1-5, with D unclear. Between the trimmed V and J ends, which lost 6 bases and 2 bases, there was a span of 8 bases. CDR1 is SNHLY, CDR2 FYNNEI, per germline. The CDR3 runs to 13 residues. The CDR3 sequence is CASSHDGNQPQHF. In nucleotides, the CDR3 is TGTGCCAGCAGCCATGATGGCAATCAGCCCCAGCATTTT.

The rearrangement links TRBV18 to TRBJ1-2; D might be TRBD1 (6 bases). The V end lost 6 bases, the J end lost 6 bases, and 17 bases lay between the germline ends. The CDR3 sequence is 14 residues long. Germline V gene sequence: CDR1 KGHSH, CDR2 LQKENI. CDR3 DNA sequence: TGTGCCAGCTCGCCCTCCGGGACAAGAGATGGCTACACCTTC. As protein: CASSPSGTRDGYTF. Full variable domain (outside the CDR3, taken from reference TRBV18 and TRBJ1-2): NAGVMQNPRHLVRRRGQEARLRCSPMKGHSHVYWYRQLPEEGLKFMVYLQKENIIDESGMPKERFSAEFPKEGPSILRIQQVVRGDSAAYFCASSPSGTRDGYTFGSGTRLTVV.

The V gene is TRBV7-9, the J gene TRBJ1-5; 7 positions match TRBD1. Unmatched junction bases numbered 4, after V lost 5 bases and J lost 6 bases. The CDR3 consists of 13 residues. Germline V gene lookup returns CDR1 SEHNR and CDR2 FQNEAQ (reference sequence). The CDR3 bases are TGTGCCAGCAGCCAGGGGACAGCTCAGCCCCAGCATTTT. Its protein is CASSQGTAQPQHF.

This clonotype has only a few counts. V gene TRBV4-1 combines with J gene TRBJ2-7, with D tentatively TRBD1 (6 bases). The germline gives CDR1 MGHRA, CDR2 YSYEKL. V lost 0 bases, J lost 0 bases, and 12 bases lay in between. This CDR3 region has 16 residues. This CDR3 is CASSQDRGGGSYEQYF. The CDR3 DNA reads as TGCGCCAGCAGCCAAGATAGAGGGGGTGGCTCCTACGAGCAGTACTTC.

This clonotype has just a few counts. The V gene is TRBV7-9, the J gene TRBJ1-6; 8 bases line up with TRBD1. The V and J ends lost 8 bases and 9 bases, in that order; junction bases with no gene match: 9. Looked up from germline, CDR1 is SEHNR and CDR2 is FQNEAQ (reference sequence). CDR3 length equals 14 residues. CDR3 sequence (DNA): TGTGCCAGCTCGACAGGGGAATGGAGTTCACCCCTCCACTTT. This encodes CASSTGEWSSPLHF.

V is TRBV6-1 and J is TRBJ2-3; D not resolved. Trimming removed 3 bases from V and 5 bases from J, with 12 bases in between. The CDR3 loop spans 14 amino acids. Germline-derived CDR1 and CDR2 are MNHNS and SASEGT. The CDR3 reads CASSDGPLRDTQYF. CDR3 sequence (DNA): TGTGCCAGCAGTGACGGCCCATTGAGAGATACGCAGTATTTT.

The rearrangement uses TRBV6-1 and TRBJ1-4; D uncertain. The CDR3 consists of 12 residues. Trimming took 9 bases from V and 8 from J, leaving 13 bases between them. The germline V gene encodes CDR1 MNHNS and CDR2 SASEGT. CDR3 residues: CASRRGGEKLFF. Here the CDR3 DNA reads TGTGCCAGTCGTCGGGGAGGGGAAAAACTGTTTTTT.

The genes are TRBV5-1 and TRBJ1-2; 8 bases line up with TRBD1. CDR1 is SGHRS and CDR2 is YFSETQ in the germline V gene. After removal of 0 bases from V and 0 bases from J, the junction contained 7 bases not matched to a gene. This CDR3 region has 17 residues. DNA for the CDR3: TGCGCCAGCAGCTTGGGGACGGGACAGGCCCCTAACTATGGCTACACCTTC. Amino acids: CASSLGTGQAPNYGYTF. The variable domain in full, completed from reference TRBV5-1 and TRBJ1-2, reads KAGVTQTPRYLIKTRGQQVTLSCSPISGHRSVSWYQQTPGQGLQFLFEYFSETQRNKGNFPGRFSGRQFSNSRSEMNVSTLELGDSALYLCASSLGTGQAPNYGYTFGSGTRLTVV.

This clonotype came up a few times. This rearrangement joins TRBV6-1 to TRBJ1-2, with 9 positions matching TRBD1. The CDR3 has 12 amino acids. The V segment lost 6 bases and the J segment 8 bases; nucleotides outside the gene matches: 4. The germline V gene encodes CDR1 MNHNS and CDR2 SASEGT. The CDR3, as DNA: TGTGCCAGCAGACAGGGGGCGGGAGGCTACACCTTC. It encodes CASRQGAGGYTF.

This sequence joins TRBV20-1 and TRBJ1-4; unclear D gene. Trimming removed 0 bases at V and 8 bases at J, with 7 bases between. The CDR3 runs to 12 residues. Germline-derived CDR1 and CDR2 are DFQATT and SNEGSKA (reference sequence). CDR3 sequence: CSAREGREKLFF. The CDR3 DNA sequence: TGCAGTGCTAGAGAGGGGAGGGAAAAACTGTTTTTT.

The rearrangement joins TRBV6-5 to TRBJ1-6; TRBD1 aligns across 8 bases. J lost 8 bases, V lost 2 bases, and 2 bases had no gene match. Germline lookup yields CDR1 MNHEY and CDR2 SVGAGI. This CDR3 is 14 amino acids long. The CDR3 is CASSYDRGYSPLHF. The CDR3 bases are TGTGCCAGCAGTTACGACAGGGGTTATTCACCCCTCCACTTT.